This T cell receptor (beta chain) was recovered during a study of blood T cell repertoires in COVID-19 (dated by TCRdb to the early 2020s). Broadly, across the study: The collaborator samples originated in the United States, Italy and Spain and spanned the acute and convalescent phases of COVID-19. The prospective study material was composed of cDNA or gDNA derived from T cells, B-cell-depleted T cells, or PBMCs. The dataset comprised deeply sampled blood TCRbeta repertoires from subjects exposed to, actively infected with, or recovered from COVID-19. A freely available public database, intended as a resource for researchers studying the immune response to SARS-CoV-2, is where the repertoires were released. Samples were obtained from the ongoing ImmuneRACE study (first 160 participants) and from roughly 1,300 subjects provided by 6 global collaborators. A de-identified subject ID, COVID-19 status, age in years and sex were almost always included in the sample metadata. Where available, HLA class I and class II types were obtained from metadata supplied by the sample provider rather than from assay-based typing.

TCRbeta CDR3 regions were amplified from genomic DNA by means of the immunoSEQ Assay, a bias-controlled multiplex PCR. On the authors' methods: Within the assay, amplification of reference gene primers was used to estimate how many nucleated cells each sample contained. To quantify the absolute abundance of each unique TCRbeta CDR3 rearrangement, sequence reads were collapsed and filtered. For each sample, productive Simpson clonality was calculated by taking the square root of Simpson's diversity index across productive rearrangements. Entries here come from immuneACCESS through TCRdb and include only in-frame sequences with V and J called. Some clones fail to appear in such tables; in the studies checked, an unresolved V gene covers under half of the shortfall, and the cause of the remainder is unknown. Clonal size and the V and J genes are those of that table, whereas D and trimming came from the DNA. A total of 100,000 to 150,000 clones appear in this sample, 80% to 85% of them only once. Roughly an eighth of the sample goes to the ten largest clones.

Inclusive of the bounding cysteine and phenylalanine, the CDR3 is 16 residues long. The read is trimmed to its CDR3 DNA, 48 bases read in frame from base 1. V loses 0 bases, J loses 5 bases, and the germline ends lie 16 bases apart. CDR1 PRHDT and CDR2 FYEKMQ were looked up in the germline V gene (reference sequence). Remarks on this clone: Its specific antigen is unknown. No base quality values were provided; no much bigger clone lies one nucleotide off.

A second Seattle source provided samples from volunteer blood donors who had recovered from COVID-19. Collaborating institutions collected whole blood in K2EDTA tubes following their own protocols. For TCRbeta analysis, collaborator samples were shipped as frozen whole blood, as isolated PBMCs, or as DNA extracted from either sample type. Overall results and qualifications from the work: How much clinical and demographic metadata was included differed by source and by participant, and the metadata was provided uncurated.

This sequence uses TRBV13 and TRBJ2-5, with TRBD1 tentatively as D gene (6 bases match). The sequence derives from a woman aged 25 to 45 who had recovered from COVID-19. The sample was peripheral blood. The DNA sequence is TGTGCCAGCAGCTTAGGCCTAATCGGGCAGGGGGAGACCCAGTACTTC. The resulting protein is CASSLGLIGQGETQYF.